These T cell receptor beta chains were read from a single sample in a study of early T cells in non-severe SARS-CoV-2 infection. One entry per CDR3 protein, called by TCRdb with MiXCR from the 5' RACE reads. The sample has over 50,000 distinct CDR3 sequences, approximately 8% seen once; the top ten hold about 9.4%. Sequences were obtained from whole blood. The receptor source for this set is an adult who was a healthcare worker with PCR-confirmed SARS-CoV-2 infection or an uninfected control (not recorded which). CDR3s leave out the opening cysteine and the closing phenylalanine or tryptophan. Fields, in order: V gene, J gene, CDR3 protein.

>TRBV6-6|TRBJ2-5
ATYPVNMETQY
>TRBV19|TRBJ2-5
ASSIKETQY
>TRBV14|TRBJ2-3
ASRKEWEDTQY
>TRBV4-3|TRBJ2-3
ASSQVLVDTQY
>TRBV5-6|TRBJ2-1
ASSRFLGGQF
>TRBV6-5|TRBJ2-1
ASSALQF
>TRBV18|TRBJ2-3
ASSPAGTERHGTQY
>TRBV20-1|TRBJ1-6
SAKPQGRSYNSPLH
>TRBV27|TRBJ1-2
ASTPSRGPYGYT
>TRBV5-5|TRBJ1-1
ASSRDRGITEAF
>TRBV7-7|TRBJ2-2
ASSTTGLSNTGELF
>TRBV2|TRBJ1-2
ASKESGGNGYT
>TRBV29-1|TRBJ2-1
SVKGRNYNEQF
>TRBV7-9|TRBJ2-5
ASSLTRAGETQY
>TRBV5-1|TRBJ2-3
ASSKGLDTQY
>TRBV30|TRBJ2-1
AWSVRLAGLWEQF
>TRBV7-9|TRBJ1-6
ASSLVGVNSPLH
>TRBV7-7|TRBJ2-1
ASSLGGSGNEQF
>TRBV19|TRBJ2-7
ASSIRTSGWTYEQY
>TRBV4-2|TRBJ2-2
ASSQDGLAGQNTGELF
>TRBV5-1|TRBJ1-6
ASSLETGSSPLH
>TRBV20-1|TRBJ2-7
SARTGTGVHEQY
>TRBV20-1|TRBJ2-5
SARRSWGPTQETQY
>TRBV6-5|TRBJ2-7
ASSRLREQDEQY
>TRBV29-1|TRBJ2-3
SVDRGDTDTQY
>TRBV6-2/TRBV6-3|TRBJ2-1
ASSYSVRVTFRPYNEQF
>TRBV12-3/TRBV12-4|TRBJ1-2
ASSLAAYGYT
>TRBV6-2/TRBV6-3|TRBJ1-5
ASSYARALNQPQH
>TRBV29-1|TRBJ1-1
SVELAREEAF
>TRBV5-1|TRBJ1-3
ASSLSGASGNTIY
>TRBV12-3/TRBV12-4|TRBJ2-3
ASSLYERVSTDTQY
>TRBV20-1|TRBJ2-4
SAETNAKNIQY
>TRBV13|TRBJ2-2
ASSLGSTGELF
>TRBV3-1|TRBJ2-7
ASSQGQNHEQY
>TRBV7-9|TRBJ2-2
ASSPTPEGGELF
>TRBV28|TRBJ1-4
ASSFIGGQLNEKLF
>TRBV28|TRBJ1-5
ASSFWTGNNQPQH
>TRBV30|TRBJ2-5
AWSVQGETQY
>TRBV19|TRBJ2-2
ASSPQGAPVTGELF
>TRBV7-3|TRBJ1-1
ASSLRGDTEAF
>TRBV7-9|TRBJ1-5
ASSLVDRGSNQPQH
>TRBV5-4|TRBJ2-3
ASSLELAGVADTQY
>TRBV29-1|TRBJ1-1
SAVPPNTEAF
>TRBV7-6|TRBJ1-5
ASSPHPRRGLGQPQH
>TRBV12-5|TRBJ2-3
ASGLPRLAGAPDTQY
>TRBV4-2|TRBJ2-3
ASSQDVGAGGIRTDTQY
>TRBV11-2|TRBJ2-2
ASSSPRQGVGTGELF
>TRBV6-6|TRBJ2-2
ASRSSDQNTGELF
>TRBV20-1|TRBJ1-5
SAFGGGGRQPQH
>TRBV7-8|TRBJ2-3
ASSLRASVADTQY